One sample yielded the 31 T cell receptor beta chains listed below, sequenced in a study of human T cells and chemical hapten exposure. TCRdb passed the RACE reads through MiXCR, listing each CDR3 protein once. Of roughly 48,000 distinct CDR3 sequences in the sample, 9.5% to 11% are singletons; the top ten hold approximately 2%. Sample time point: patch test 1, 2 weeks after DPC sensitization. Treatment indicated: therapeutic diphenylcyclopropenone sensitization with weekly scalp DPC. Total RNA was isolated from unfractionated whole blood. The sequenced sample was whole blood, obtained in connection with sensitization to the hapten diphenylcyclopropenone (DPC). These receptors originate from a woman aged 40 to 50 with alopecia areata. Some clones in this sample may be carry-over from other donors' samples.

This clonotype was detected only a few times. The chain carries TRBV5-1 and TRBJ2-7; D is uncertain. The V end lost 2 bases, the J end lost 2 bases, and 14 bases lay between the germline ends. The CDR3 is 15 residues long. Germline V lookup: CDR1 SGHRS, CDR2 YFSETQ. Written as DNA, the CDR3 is TGCGCCAGCAGCTTTATGCCGGATTCCACCTACGAGCAGTACTTC. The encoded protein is CASSFMPDSTYEQYF.

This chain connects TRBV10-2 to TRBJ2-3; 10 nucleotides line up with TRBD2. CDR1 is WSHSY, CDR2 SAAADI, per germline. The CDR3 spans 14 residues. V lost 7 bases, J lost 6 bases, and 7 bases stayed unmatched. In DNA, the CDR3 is TGCGCCAGCAAGCGGGAGGGCCTCCAGGATACGCAGTATTTT. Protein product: CASKREGLQDTQYF.

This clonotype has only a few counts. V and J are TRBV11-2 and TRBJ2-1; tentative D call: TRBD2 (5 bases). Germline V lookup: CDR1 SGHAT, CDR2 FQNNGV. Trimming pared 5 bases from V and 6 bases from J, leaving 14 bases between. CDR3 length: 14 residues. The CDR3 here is CASSPTGVGNEQFF. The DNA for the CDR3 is TGTGCCAGCAGCCCGACCGGGGTGGGCAATGAGCAGTTCTTC.

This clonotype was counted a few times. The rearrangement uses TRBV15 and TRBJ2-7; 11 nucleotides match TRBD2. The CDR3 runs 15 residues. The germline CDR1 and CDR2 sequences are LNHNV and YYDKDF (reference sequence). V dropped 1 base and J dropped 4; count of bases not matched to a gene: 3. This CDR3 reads CATSRGGLAAYEQYF. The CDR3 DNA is TGTGCCACCAGCAGAGGGGGACTAGCGGCATACGAGCAGTACTTC.

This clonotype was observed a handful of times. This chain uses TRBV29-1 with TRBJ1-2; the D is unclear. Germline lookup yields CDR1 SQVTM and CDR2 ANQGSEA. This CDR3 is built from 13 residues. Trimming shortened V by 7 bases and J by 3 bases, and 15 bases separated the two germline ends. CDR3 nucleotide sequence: TGCAGCGCGTTACCCGGGCCGGACTATGGCTACACCTTC. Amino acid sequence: CSALPGPDYGYTF.

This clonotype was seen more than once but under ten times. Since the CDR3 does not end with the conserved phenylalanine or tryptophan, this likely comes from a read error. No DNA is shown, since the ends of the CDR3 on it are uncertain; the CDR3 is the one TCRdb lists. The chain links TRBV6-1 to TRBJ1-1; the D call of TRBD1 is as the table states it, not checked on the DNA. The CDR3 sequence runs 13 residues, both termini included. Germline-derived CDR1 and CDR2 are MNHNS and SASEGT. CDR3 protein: CASSDRGHLQCML.

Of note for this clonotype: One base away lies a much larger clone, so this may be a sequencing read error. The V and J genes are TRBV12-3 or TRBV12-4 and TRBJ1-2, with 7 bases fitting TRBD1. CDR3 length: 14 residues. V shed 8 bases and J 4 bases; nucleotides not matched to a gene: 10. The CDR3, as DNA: TGTGCCAGCGGTGTCGACAGGGTTGGCTATGGCTACACCTTC. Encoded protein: CASGVDRVGYGYTF.

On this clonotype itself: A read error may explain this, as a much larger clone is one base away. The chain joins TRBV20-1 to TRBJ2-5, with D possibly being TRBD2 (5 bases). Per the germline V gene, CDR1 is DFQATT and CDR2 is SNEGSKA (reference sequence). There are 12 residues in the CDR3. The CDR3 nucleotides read TGCAATGCTAGTGGAGGACAAGAGACCCAGTACTTC. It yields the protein CNASGGQETQYF.

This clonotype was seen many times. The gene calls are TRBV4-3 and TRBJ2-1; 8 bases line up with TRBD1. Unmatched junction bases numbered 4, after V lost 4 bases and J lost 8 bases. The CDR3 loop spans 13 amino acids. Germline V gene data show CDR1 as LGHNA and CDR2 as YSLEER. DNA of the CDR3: TGCGCCAGCAGCCCTACAGGGGGGCATGAGCAGTTCTTC. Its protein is CASSPTGGHEQFF.

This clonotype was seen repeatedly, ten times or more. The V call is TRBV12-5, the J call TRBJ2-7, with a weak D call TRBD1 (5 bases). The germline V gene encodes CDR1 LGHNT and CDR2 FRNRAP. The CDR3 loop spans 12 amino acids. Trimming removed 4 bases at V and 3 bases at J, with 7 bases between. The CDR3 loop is CASGSDSYEQYF. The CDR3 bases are TGTGCTAGTGGTTCAGACAGCTACGAGCAGTACTTC.

The CDR3 nucleotides read TGTGCCAGCAGTACCGGGACAGGCAATCAGCCCCAGCATTTT. It translates to CASSTGTGNQPQHF. The rearrangement joins TRBV28 to TRBJ1-5, with TRBD1 identical over 7 bases. Germline-derived CDR1 and CDR2 are MDHEN and SYDVKM. The CDR3 consists of 14 residues. Trimming at V came to 5 bases and at J to 2 bases, leaving 3 bases not matched to a gene.

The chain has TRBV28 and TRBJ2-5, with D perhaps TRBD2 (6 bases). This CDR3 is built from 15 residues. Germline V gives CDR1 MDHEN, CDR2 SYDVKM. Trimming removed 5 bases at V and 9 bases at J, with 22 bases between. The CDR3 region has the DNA TGTGCCAGCAGTCCCGGGGTCCCGCGCGGGGAACCCCAGTACTTC. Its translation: CASSPGVPRGEPQYF.

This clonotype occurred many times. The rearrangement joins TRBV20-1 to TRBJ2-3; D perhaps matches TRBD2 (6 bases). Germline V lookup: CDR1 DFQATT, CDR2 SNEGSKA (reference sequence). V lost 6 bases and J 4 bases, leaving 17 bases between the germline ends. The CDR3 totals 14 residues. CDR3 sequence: CSAAQRVGSDTQYF. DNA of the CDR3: TGCAGTGCCGCCCAGCGGGTGGGCTCAGATACGCAGTATTTT.

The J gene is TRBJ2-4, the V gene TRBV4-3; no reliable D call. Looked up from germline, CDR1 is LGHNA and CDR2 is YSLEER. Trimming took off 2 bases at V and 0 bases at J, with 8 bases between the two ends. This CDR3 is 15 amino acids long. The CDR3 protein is CASSQSTQAKNIQYF. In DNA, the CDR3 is TGCGCCAGCAGCCAAAGCACACAAGCCAAAAACATTCAGTACTTC.

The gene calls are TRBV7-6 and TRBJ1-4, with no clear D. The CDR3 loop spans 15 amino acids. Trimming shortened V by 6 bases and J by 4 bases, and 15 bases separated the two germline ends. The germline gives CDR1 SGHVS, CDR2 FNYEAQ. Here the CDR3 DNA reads TGTGCCAGCAGAAAATACCCCGGGTTTAATGAAAAACTGTTTTTT. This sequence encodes CASRKYPGFNEKLFF. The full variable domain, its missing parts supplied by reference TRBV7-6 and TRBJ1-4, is GAGVSQSPRYKVTKRGQDVALRCDPISGHVSLYWYRQALGQGPEFLTYFNYEAQQDKSGLPNDRFSAERPEGSISTLTIQRTEQRDSAMYRCASRKYPGFNEKLFFGSGTQLSVL.

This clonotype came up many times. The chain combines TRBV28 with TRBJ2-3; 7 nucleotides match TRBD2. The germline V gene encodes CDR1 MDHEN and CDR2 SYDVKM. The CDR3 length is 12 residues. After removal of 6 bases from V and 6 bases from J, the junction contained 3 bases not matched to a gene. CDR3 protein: CASSLTSDTQYF. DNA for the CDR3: TGTGCCAGCAGCCTGACTAGCGATACGCAGTATTTT. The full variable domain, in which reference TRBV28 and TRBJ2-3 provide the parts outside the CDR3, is DVKVTQSSRYLVKRTGEKVFLECVQDMDHENMFWYRQDPGLGLRLIYFSYDVKMKEKGDIPEGYSVSREKKERFSLILESASTNQTSMYLCASSLTSDTQYFGPGTRLTVL.

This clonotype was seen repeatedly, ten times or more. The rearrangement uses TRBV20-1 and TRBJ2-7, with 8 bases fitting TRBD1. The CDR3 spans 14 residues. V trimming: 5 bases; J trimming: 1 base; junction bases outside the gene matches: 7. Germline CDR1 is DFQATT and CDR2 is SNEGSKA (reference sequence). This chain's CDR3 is CSAEDRAGSYEQYF. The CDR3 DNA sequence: TGCAGTGCTGAGGACAGGGCCGGGTCCTACGAGCAGTACTTC.

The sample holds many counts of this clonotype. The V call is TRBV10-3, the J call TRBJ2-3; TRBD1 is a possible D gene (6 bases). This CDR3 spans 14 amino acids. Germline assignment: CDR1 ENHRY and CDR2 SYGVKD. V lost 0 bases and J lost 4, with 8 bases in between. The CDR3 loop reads CAISESPGADTQYF. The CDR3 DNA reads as TGTGCCATCAGTGAGTCTCCAGGGGCAGATACGCAGTATTTT.

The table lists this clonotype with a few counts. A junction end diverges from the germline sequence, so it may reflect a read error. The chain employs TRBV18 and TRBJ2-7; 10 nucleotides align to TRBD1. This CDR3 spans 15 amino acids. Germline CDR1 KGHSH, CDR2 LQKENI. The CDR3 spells CVSSPPGQGPLEQYF. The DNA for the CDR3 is TGTGTCAGCTCACCCCCGGGACAGGGGCCCCTCGAGCAGTACTTC.

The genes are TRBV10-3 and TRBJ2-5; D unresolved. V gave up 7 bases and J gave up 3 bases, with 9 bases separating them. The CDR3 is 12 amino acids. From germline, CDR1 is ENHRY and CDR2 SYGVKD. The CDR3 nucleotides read TGTGCCATCACGGATCAGGAAGAGACCCAGTACTTC. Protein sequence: CAITDQEETQYF.

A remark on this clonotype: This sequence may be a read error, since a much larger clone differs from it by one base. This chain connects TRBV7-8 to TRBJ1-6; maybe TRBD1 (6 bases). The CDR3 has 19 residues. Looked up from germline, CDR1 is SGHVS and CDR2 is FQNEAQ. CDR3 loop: CAGSLVPRVSGTHNSPLHF. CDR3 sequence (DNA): TGTGCCGGCAGCTTAGTACCTCGTGTATCCGGGACACATAATTCACCCCTCCACTTT.

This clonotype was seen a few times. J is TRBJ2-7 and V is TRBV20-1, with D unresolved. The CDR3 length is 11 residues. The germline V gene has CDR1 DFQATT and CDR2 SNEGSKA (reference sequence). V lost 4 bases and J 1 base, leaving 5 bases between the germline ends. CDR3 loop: CSATGSYEQYF. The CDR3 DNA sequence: TGCAGTGCTACAGGATCCTACGAGCAGTACTTC.

CDR3: CASTGWYEQYF. CDR3 sequence (DNA): TGTGCCTCAACGGGGTGGTACGAGCAGTACTTC. The chain uses TRBV28 and TRBJ2-7, with a weak D call TRBD2 (5 bases). V was clipped by 11 bases and J by 4 bases, with 12 bases between them. Germline CDR1 is MDHEN and CDR2 is SYDVKM. This CDR3 region has 11 residues.

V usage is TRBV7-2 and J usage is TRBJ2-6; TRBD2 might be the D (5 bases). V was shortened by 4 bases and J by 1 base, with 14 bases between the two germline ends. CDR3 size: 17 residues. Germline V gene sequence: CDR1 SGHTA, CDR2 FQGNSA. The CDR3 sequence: CASSSSPGVSGANVLTF. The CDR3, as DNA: TGTGCCAGCAGCTCCTCCCCCGGGGTGTCTGGGGCCAACGTCCTGACTTTC.

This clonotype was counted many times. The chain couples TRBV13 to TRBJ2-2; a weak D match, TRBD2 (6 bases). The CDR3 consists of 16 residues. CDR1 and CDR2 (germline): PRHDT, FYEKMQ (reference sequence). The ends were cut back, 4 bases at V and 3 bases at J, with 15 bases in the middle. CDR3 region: CASSSTSPIYTGELFF. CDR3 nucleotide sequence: TGTGCCAGCAGCTCCACTAGCCCAATTTACACCGGGGAGCTGTTTTTT.

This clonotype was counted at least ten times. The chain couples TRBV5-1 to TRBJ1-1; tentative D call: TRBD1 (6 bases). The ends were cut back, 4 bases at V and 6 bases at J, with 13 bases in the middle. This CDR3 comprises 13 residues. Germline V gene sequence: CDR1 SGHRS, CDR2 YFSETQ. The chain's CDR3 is CASSQDRGPEAFF. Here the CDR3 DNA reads TGCGCCAGCAGCCAAGACCGGGGGCCTGAAGCTTTCTTT.

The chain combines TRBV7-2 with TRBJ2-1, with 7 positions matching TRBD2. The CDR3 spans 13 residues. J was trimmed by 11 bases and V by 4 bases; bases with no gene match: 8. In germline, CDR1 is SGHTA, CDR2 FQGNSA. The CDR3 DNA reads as TGTGCCAGCAGCTCCGGGACTACTCTCAAGCAGTTCTTC. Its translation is CASSSGTTLKQFF.

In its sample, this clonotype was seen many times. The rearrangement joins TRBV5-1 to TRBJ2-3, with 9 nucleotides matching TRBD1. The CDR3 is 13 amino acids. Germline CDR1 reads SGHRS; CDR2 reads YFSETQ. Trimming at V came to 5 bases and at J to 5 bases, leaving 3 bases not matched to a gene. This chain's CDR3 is CASSRQGEDTQYF. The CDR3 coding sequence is TGCGCCAGCAGTAGACAGGGGGAAGATACGCAGTATTTT.

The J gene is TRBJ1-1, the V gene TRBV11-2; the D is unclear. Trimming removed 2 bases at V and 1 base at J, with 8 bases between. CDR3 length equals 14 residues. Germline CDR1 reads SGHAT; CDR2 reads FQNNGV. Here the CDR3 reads CASSLTPRNTEAFF. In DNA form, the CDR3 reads TGTGCCAGCAGCTTAACCCCTAGGAACACTGAAGCTTTCTTT.

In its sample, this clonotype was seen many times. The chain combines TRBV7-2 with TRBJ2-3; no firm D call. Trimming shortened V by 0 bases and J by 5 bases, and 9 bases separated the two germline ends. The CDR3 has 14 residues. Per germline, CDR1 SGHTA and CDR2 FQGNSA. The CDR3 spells CASSLAGLRDTQYF. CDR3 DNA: TGTGCCAGCAGCTTAGCGGGTCTGAGAGATACGCAGTATTTT. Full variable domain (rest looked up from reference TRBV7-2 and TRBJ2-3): GAGVSQSPSNKVTEKGKDVELRCDPISGHTALYWYRQSLGQGLEFLIYFQGNSAPDKSGLPSDRFSAERTGGSVSTLTIQRTQQEDSAVYLCASSLAGLRDTQYFGPGTRLTVL.

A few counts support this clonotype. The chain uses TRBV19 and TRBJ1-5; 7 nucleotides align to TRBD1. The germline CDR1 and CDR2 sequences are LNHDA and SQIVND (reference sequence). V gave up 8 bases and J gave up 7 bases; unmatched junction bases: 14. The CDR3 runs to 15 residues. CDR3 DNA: TGTGCCAGTCTCAGTATACAGGGGAACCACCAGCCCCAGCATTTT. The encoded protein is CASLSIQGNHQPQHF.